This entry lists 7 T cell receptor beta chains sequenced from one sample in a study of control samples from healthy donors and cancer patients. Assay used: immunoSEQ multiplex PCR; TCRdb lists only in-frame clones, some missing. This table holds fewer than 120,000 clones, roughly 90% found once. The material sequenced was PBMCs. Receptor source: a woman in her sixties or seventies with lung cancer.

The rearrangement links TRBV19 to TRBJ1-1, with TRBD1 matching over 9 bases. CDR3 length equals 14 residues. Germline CDR1 is LNHDA and CDR2 is SQIVND (reference sequence). The junction had 9 bases not matched to a gene; V was cut back by 4 bases and J by 9 bases. CDR3 amino acids: CASSRPGQGIQAFF. The CDR3 DNA reads as TGTGCCAGTAGTAGACCGGGACAGGGCATACAAGCTTTCTTT. Complete variable domain (other parts from reference TRBV19 and TRBJ1-1): DGGITQSPKYLFRKEGQNVTLSCEQNLNHDAMYWYRQDPGQGLRLIYYSQIVNDFQKGDIAEGYSVSREKKESFPLTVTSAQKNPTAFYLCASSRPGQGIQAFFGQGTRLTVV.

The J gene is TRBJ1-5, the V gene TRBV9; D perhaps matches TRBD1 (6 bases). The CDR3 totals 15 residues. Germline V gene data show CDR1 as SGDLS and CDR2 as YYNGEE. V lost 4 bases and J lost 5, with 16 bases in between. CDR3 sequence (DNA): TGTGCCAGCAGCCCCCCCGGGGCAGGGGATCAGCCCCAGCATTTT. It specifies CASSPPGAGDQPQHF.

This clone was found once. The chain joins TRBV7-2 to TRBJ1-5; D uncertain. The ends were cut back, 2 bases at V and 0 bases at J, with 8 bases in the middle. The CDR3 runs to 15 residues. The germline V gene has CDR1 SGHTA and CDR2 FQGNSA. DNA of the CDR3: TGTGCCAGCAGCTTATCGGGAGGTAGCAATCAGCCCCAGCATTTT. Protein: CASSLSGGSNQPQHF.

CDR3 nucleotides: TGTGCCAGCAGCTTCGGACAGTCCCTTAACTATGGCTACACCTTC. This sequence encodes CASSFGQSLNYGYTF. The genes are TRBV7-9 and TRBJ1-2, with D possibly matching TRBD1 (6 bases). CDR1 and CDR2 (germline): SEHNR, FQNEAQ (reference sequence). The CDR3 is made up of 15 amino acids. V was trimmed by 3 bases and J by 1 base, leaving 12 bases between them.

This sequence joins TRBV6-5 and TRBJ1-1, with 8 bases identical to TRBD1. The CDR3 extends over 13 amino acids. V dropped 7 bases and J dropped 3; count of bases not matched to a gene: 4. Germline-derived CDR1 and CDR2 are MNHEY and SVGAGI. The CDR3 loop is CASKGQEDTEAFF. The DNA of the CDR3 is TGTGCCAGCAAGGGACAGGAGGACACTGAAGCTTTCTTT.

This clone was recorded once. CDR3 amino acids: CASSPEQVSFSGNTIYF. In DNA form, the CDR3 reads TGTGCCAGCTCACCAGAACAGGTTTCCTTCTCTGGAAACACCATATATTTT. The V and J genes are TRBV18 and TRBJ1-3, with a possible D match to TRBD1 (5 bases). The germline V gene encodes CDR1 KGHSH and CDR2 LQKENI. CDR3 size: 17 residues. V lost 2 bases and J 0 bases, leaving 14 bases between the germline ends.

The V and J genes are TRBV3-1 (or the pseudogene TRBV3-2) and TRBJ2-7; TRBD2 matches at 8 bases. V lost 1 base, J lost 5 bases, and 7 bases stayed unmatched. Germline V gives CDR1 LGHDT, CDR2 YNNKEL (reference sequence). This CDR3 has 15 amino acids. CDR3 amino acids: CASSQASGGKNEQYF. CDR3 nucleotides: TGTGCCAGCAGCCAAGCGAGCGGGGGAAAGAACGAGCAGTACTTC.